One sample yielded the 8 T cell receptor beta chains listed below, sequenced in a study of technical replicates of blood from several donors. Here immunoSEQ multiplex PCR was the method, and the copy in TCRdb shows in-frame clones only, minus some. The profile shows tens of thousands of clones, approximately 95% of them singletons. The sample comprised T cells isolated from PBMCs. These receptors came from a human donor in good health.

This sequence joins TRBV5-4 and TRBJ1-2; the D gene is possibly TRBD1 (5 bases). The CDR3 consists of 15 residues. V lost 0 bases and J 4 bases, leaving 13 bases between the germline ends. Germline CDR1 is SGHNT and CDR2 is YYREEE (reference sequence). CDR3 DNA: TGTGCCAGCAGCTTGGGCACAGGAGTGAGCTATGGCTACACCTTC. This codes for CASSLGTGVSYGYTF.

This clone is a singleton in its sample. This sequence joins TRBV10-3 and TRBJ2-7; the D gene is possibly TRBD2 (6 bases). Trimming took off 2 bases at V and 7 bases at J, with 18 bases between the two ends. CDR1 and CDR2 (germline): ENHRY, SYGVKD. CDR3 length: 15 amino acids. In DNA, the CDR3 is TGTGCCATCAGTGAGATTGGCGGGAACACACCTGAGCAGTACTTC. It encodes CAISEIGGNTPEQYF.

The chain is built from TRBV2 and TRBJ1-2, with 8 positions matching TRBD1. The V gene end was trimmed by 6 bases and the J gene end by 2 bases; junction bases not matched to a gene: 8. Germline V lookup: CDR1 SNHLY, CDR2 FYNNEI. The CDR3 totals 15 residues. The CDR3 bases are TGTGCCAGCAGCGAGGGACAGGTTAAAAACTATGGCTACACCTTC. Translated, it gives CASSEGQVKNYGYTF.

CDR3 in DNA: TGTGCCAGCAGCTCACGACAGGGAAGAGGAGAGGGCTACACCTTC. It translates to CASSSRQGRGEGYTF. This chain uses TRBV7-2 with TRBJ1-2; 7 positions agree with TRBD1. The CDR3 extends over 15 amino acids. With V trimmed by 4 bases and J by 8 bases, 13 bases remained unmatched. Germline loops: CDR1 SGHTA, CDR2 FQGNSA.

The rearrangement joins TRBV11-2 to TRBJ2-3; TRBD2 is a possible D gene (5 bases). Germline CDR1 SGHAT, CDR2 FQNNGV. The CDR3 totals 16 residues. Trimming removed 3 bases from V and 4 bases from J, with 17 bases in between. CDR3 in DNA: TGTGCCAGCAGCTTGACACTAAGGGAGCGCGCAGATACGCAGTATTTT. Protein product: CASSLTLRERADTQYF. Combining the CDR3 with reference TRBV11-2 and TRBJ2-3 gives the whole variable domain EAGVAQSPRYKIIEKRQSVAFWCNPISGHATLYWYQQILGQGPKLLIQFQNNGVVDDSQLPKDRFSAERLKGVDSTLKIQPAKLEDSAVYLCASSLTLRERADTQYFGPGTRLTVL.

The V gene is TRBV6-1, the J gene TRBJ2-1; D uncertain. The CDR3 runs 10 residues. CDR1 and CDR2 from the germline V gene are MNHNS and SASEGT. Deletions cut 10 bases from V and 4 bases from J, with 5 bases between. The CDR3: CATLYNEQFF. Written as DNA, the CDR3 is TGTGCCACCCTGTACAATGAGCAGTTCTTC.

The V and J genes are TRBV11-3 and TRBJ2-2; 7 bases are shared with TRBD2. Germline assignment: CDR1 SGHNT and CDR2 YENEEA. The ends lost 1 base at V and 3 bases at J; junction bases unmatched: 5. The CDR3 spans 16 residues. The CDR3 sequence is CASSLGPGRDTGELFF. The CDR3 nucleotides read TGTGCCAGCAGCTTAGGACCGGGGAGGGACACCGGGGAGCTGTTTTTT.

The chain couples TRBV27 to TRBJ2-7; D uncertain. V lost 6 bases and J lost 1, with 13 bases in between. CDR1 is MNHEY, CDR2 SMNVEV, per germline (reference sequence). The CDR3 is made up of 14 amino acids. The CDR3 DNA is TGTGCCAGCAGCCTCAGTCCGAATTCCTACGAGCAGTACTTC. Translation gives CASSLSPNSYEQYF.